This T cell receptor beta chain originates from a study of tissue T cells after allogeneic stem cell transplantation. Study-wide results and caveats: Few T cell clones were shared across patients, but motif clusters showed tissue-specific shared signatures. Some tissue clones might be persisting host cells; their alloreactivity or antigen specificity was not determined.

In the case of this clone: What it binds is not known. Each gene name is a mouse one. Coverage ceases 1 residue before the CDR3 finishes, and the germline J gene fills in the end.

This CDR3 has 14 residues. CDR1 NNHNN and CDR2 SYGAGS come from the germline V gene (reference sequence). With 6 bases removed from V and 0 bases from J, the gap between germline ends came to 12 bases. Profiling relied on immunoSEQ multiplex PCR, and the TCRdb table lists in-frame clones only, not all of them. This table holds about 48,000 clones, roughly four fifths found once. Sequencing input: sorted cells pooled from one or two spleens. The V and J genes are TRBV13-2 and TRBJ1-2; D remains ambiguous. This clonotype originated in a pool of C57BL/6 mice in good health. CDR3 residues: CASAPRNSNSDYTF. The DNA read from the CDR3 is TGTGCCAGCGCCCCCAGAAATTCAAACTCCGACTACACC.